This T cell receptor beta chain was obtained from a study of identical twins (dated by TCRdb to the mid-2010s). Background for the entire study: The study deep-sequenced TCR alpha and beta repertoires from monozygotic twins, unrelated adults of various ages and cord blood to test whether fetal clonotypes persist. Replicate twin experiments were performed at different times using different library preparation protocols to rule out contamination.

This clonotype has a count of ten or more. What antigen it recognizes has not been identified. The record has no base qualities; no much larger clone is one base away. All donors were healthy Caucasians. The twin cohort consisted of three pairs of female monozygotic twins, all aged 18 to 29 years. Miltenyi CD45RO+ enrichment and human naive T-cell isolation kits were used to isolate memory (CD45RO+) and naive T cells from PBMC. The library was generated by 5' RACE. The sequencing machine was an Illumina HiSeq 2000. Template switching added a universal primer binding site, and the final cDNA carried a unique molecular identifier that allowed TCR cDNA molecules to be counted accurately. Specific primers in the conserved constant-segment region were used to synthesize first-strand cDNA for TCR alpha and beta chains. Each cDNA library was double barcoded, with a SMART-Mk sample barcode plus Illumina barcodes, to control for contamination. Two successive PCR steps introduced TruSeq adapter sequences along with Illumina sample barcodes. The TCR alpha and beta cDNA libraries were sequenced on the Illumina HiSeq platform using custom primers. Per the source publication's procedure: MiGEC was used to process raw reads and extract unique molecular identifiers, and MiXCR was used to find CDR3 positions. Recombination models were inferred per individual with the repgenHMM and IGoR tools using an EM algorithm. The tcR package in R was used for shared clonotype analysis, with sharing normalized by the product of cloneset sizes. To study raw recombination free of thymic and clonal selection effects, out-of-frame nonproductive sequences were analyzed. TCRdb reran the public reads through fastp at Q25 and MiXCR, keeping productive beta chains. CDR3 protein duplicates are merged, each entry listing the most common genes and DNA. The V and J calls, along with clone size, are taken from TCRdb and not from the paper's own processing. A total of 280,000 or so distinct CDR3 sequences appear in this sample, under 9.5% of them only once. The ten largest clones represent approximately 2.1% of the sample.

Findings and caveats that apply to the study as a whole: Zero-insertion analyses could be partly confounded by invariant T cells such as MAIT and iNKT, though diverse VJ usage argued against such confounding for most clonotypes. Out-of-frame TCR alpha sequences shared between twins showed an excess of low generation-probability sequences compared with coincidental sharing between unrelated individuals. Abundant cord blood beta clonotypes carried fewer insertions; young adult naive repertoires showed a weaker similar trend, while memory repertoires showed none. Excess twin sharing in beta out-of-frame sequences was weaker because fewer shared sequences lowered the signal-to-noise ratio. In monozygotic twins, recombination models systematically underestimated out-of-frame TCR alpha sharing, but the models matched the sharing seen between unrelated individuals. Because the same donors could not be followed over many years, the conclusions depended on cross-sectional statistical analysis.

V lost 2 bases and J lost 0 bases; the stretch between them is 11 bases long. CDR1 SGHRS and CDR2 YFSETQ are derived from the germline V gene. Taken from cysteine to phenylalanine, the CDR3 has 16 residues. Kept here is only the CDR3 DNA, which spans 48 bases and is read in frame from base 1. The same sample was also used in a study of yellow fever vaccine responses in identical twins. Per the second study: The authors reported that the T cell response to vaccination in identical twins appeared partly convergent and partly personalized. In the study, vaccine-responding T cell clones were precisely tracked in identical twins.

The chain is encoded by TRBV5-1 joined to TRBJ1-4; confidence is insufficient to name the D gene. The sample consisted of memory (CD45RO+) T cells sorted from blood. The sample's cell subset or site label, in plain terms: CD45RO+ enriched T cells. This receptor was identified in a woman between 18 and 29 years old in good health. This receptor has the CDR3 CASSLNARATNEKLFF. The sequenced DNA: TGCGCCAGCAGCTTAAACGCAAGAGCAACTAATGAAAAACTGTTTTTT.